A single sample gave rise to the 7 T cell receptor beta chains below, sequenced in a study of T cell responses to AZD1222 COVID-19 vaccine. Generated by immunoSEQ multiplex PCR, the TCRdb table keeps only in-frame clones and is missing some. The table lists some 150,000 clones, roughly nine tenths of them singletons. The input for sequencing was peripheral blood, taken on day 0 of AZD1222 vaccination. These receptors originate from an adult in good health.

The chain is built from TRBV5-4 and TRBJ1-1; 7 bases are a match to TRBD1. V gave up 4 bases and J gave up 1 base; unmatched junction bases: 10. Germline-derived CDR1 and CDR2 are SGHNT and YYREEE (reference sequence). CDR3 length: 16 amino acids. CDR3 protein: CASSALRQGGNTEAFF. The CDR3 nucleotides are TGTGCCAGCAGCGCCCTACGACAGGGCGGGAACACTGAAGCTTTCTTT.

This sequence joins TRBV4-2 and TRBJ2-1; 8 bases line up with TRBD1. This CDR3 region has 18 residues. Germline values: CDR1 LGHNA, CDR2 YNFKEQ. Unmatched junction bases numbered 9, after V lost 0 bases and J lost 2 bases. For the CDR3, the DNA is TGTGCCAGCAGCCAAGAGCCCCCCTCCAGGGGGCCCTACAATGAGCAGTTCTTC. This sequence encodes CASSQEPPSRGPYNEQFF.

This clone was seen only a few times. The V gene is TRBV30, the J gene TRBJ2-2; the D is unclear. The CDR3 is 13 amino acids. Trimming stripped 0 bases from V and 1 base from J, with 3 bases between. The germline V gene encodes CDR1 GTSNPN and CDR2 SVGIG (reference sequence). CDR3 sequence (DNA): TGTGCCTGGAGTGTACAGAACACCGGGGAGCTGTTTTTT. This encodes CAWSVQNTGELFF.

The V and J genes are TRBV11-2 and TRBJ1-2; D remains unclear. Germline V gives CDR1 SGHAT, CDR2 FQNNGV. The V end lost 0 bases, the J end lost 4 bases, and 12 bases lay between the germline ends. The CDR3 is 15 residues long. The DNA for the CDR3 is TGTGCCAGCAGCTTAGATGTAGTCAGCCTCTATGGCTACACCTTC. Translating it yields CASSLDVVSLYGYTF.

The V and J genes are TRBV13 and TRBJ2-1; 13 bases are a match to TRBD2. Trimming removed 4 bases from V and 7 bases from J; junction bases left unmatched: 7. Germline V gene lookup returns CDR1 PRHDT and CDR2 FYEKMQ (reference sequence). The CDR3 is 16 residues long. CDR3 region: CASSSRLAGGRNEQFF. The CDR3, as DNA: TGTGCCAGCAGCTCGCGACTAGCGGGGGGTAGAAATGAGCAGTTCTTC.

The rearrangement links TRBV10-2 to TRBJ1-6, with D unclear. Germline V CDR1 and CDR2: WSHSY, SAAADI. Trimming pared 6 bases from V and 3 bases from J, leaving 9 bases between. The CDR3 length is 14 residues. The CDR3 DNA is TGCGCCAGCAGCTCCGGCCACTATAATTCACCCCTCCACTTT. Translated: CASSSGHYNSPLHF.

This chain connects TRBV28 to TRBJ2-7; 9 bases align to TRBD2. V lost 6 bases and J lost 4; bases outside the gene matches: 10. CDR3 length: 15 amino acids. Germline CDR1 is MDHEN and CDR2 is SYDVKM. The CDR3 coding sequence is TGTGCCAGCAGGAGAGCGGGGGGAGGAAAGTACGAGCAGTACGTC. It translates to CASRRAGGGKYEQYV.